The next 5 T cell receptor beta chains were all read from a single sample in a study of kidney transplant recipient with SARS-CoV-2 infection. One entry per CDR3 protein, called by TCRdb with MiXCR from the reads. The sample comprises 200,000 to 300,000 distinct CDR3 sequences, around 30% of which are singletons, and roughly 7.3% rests with the top ten. Source: a blood sample, taken at baseline and on day 111 from a kidney transplant recipient. These receptor sequences come from a male patient between 25 and 40 years old who had COVID-19 and was a kidney transplant recipient. These T cells may partly come from the graft donor.

This clonotype was observed at least ten times. The rearrangement uses TRBV2 and TRBJ1-1; D possibly corresponds to TRBD1 (5 bases). CDR3 length equals 12 residues. V was clipped by 8 bases and J by 6 bases, with 13 bases between them. Germline CDR1 is SNHLY and CDR2 is FYNNEI. The DNA of the CDR3 is TGTGCCAGCGCTGGGGACCGCGCTGAAGCTTTCTTT. As protein: CASAGDRAEAFF.

This sequence joins TRBV25-1 and TRBJ1-2; D unresolved. CDR1 and CDR2 (germline): MGHDK, SYGVNS. This CDR3 is 17 amino acids long. The ends were cut back, 5 bases at V and 4 bases at J, with 23 bases in the middle. The CDR3 region is CASSQWLELGKTYGYTF. The CDR3 nucleotides are TGTGCCAGCAGTCAGTGGCTAGAACTGGGAAAGACCTATGGCTACACCTTC.

The CDR3 coding sequence is TGTGCCAGCTCACCACAACGGGGGTGGGAGACCCAGTACTTC. Its protein is CASSPQRGWETQYF. The chain recombines TRBV18 with TRBJ2-5, with TRBD2 as a possible D gene (6 bases). The CDR3 is 14 amino acids. V was cut by 1 base and J by 5 bases, with 11 bases left in between. Per germline, CDR1 KGHSH and CDR2 LQKENI.

A word on this clonotype: With a much larger clone just one base away, this may be a read error. V gene TRBV3-1 combines with J gene TRBJ2-5; a possible D gene is TRBD2 (5 bases). Germline lookup yields CDR1 LGHDT and CDR2 YNNKEL (reference sequence). The CDR3 is made up of 17 amino acids. CDR3: CANSGISPISFSETQYF. The CDR3 DNA reads as TGTGCCAACAGCGGTATTTCTCCCATTTCTTTCTCTGAGACCCAGTACTTC.

A few counts support this clonotype. V is TRBV7-9 and J is TRBJ1-1; D not certain. The CDR3 has 15 amino acids. Per the germline V gene, CDR1 is SEHNR and CDR2 is FQNEAQ (reference sequence). The germline V and J ends were trimmed by 0 bases and 0 bases, with 8 bases remaining between them. CDR3 sequence: CASSLAGFMNTEAFF. As DNA, the CDR3 is TGTGCCAGCAGCTTAGCAGGTTTCATGAACACTGAAGCTTTCTTT.